A single sample gave rise to the 27 T cell receptor beta chains below, sequenced in a study of T cell repertoires in cytomegalovirus infection. In TCRdb, the reads were re-called with MiXCR into one record per CDR3 protein. The table records fewer than 300,000 distinct CDR3 sequences, 20% to 30% of them present only once. Sequenced material: PBMCs. The origin of the receptors is a human donor in good health (CMV status not recorded). Some clones in this sample may be carry-over from other donors' samples.

V gene TRBV4-3 combines with J gene TRBJ2-7; 13 nucleotides align to TRBD2. V lost 3 bases to trimming and J lost 7 bases; unmatched junction nucleotides: 9. The length of the CDR3 is 16 residues. CDR1 is LGHNA, CDR2 YSLEER, per germline. The CDR3 reads CASSQERTSGSGEQYF. The DNA of the CDR3 is TGCGCCAGCAGCCAGGAAAGGACTAGCGGGAGTGGAGAGCAGTACTTC.

This clonotype was detected a few times. The rearrangement links TRBV11-2 to TRBJ2-3, with 8 nucleotides matching TRBD2. The CDR3 runs to 17 residues. J gave up 1 base and V 5 bases, and 11 bases lay outside the gene matches. Looked up from germline, CDR1 is SGHAT and CDR2 is FQNNGV. CDR3 residues: CASSLRGGRGGTDTQYF. For the CDR3, the DNA is TGTGCCAGCAGCCTCCGAGGAGGGCGGGGGGGCACAGATACGCAGTATTTT.

The genes are TRBV7-9 and TRBJ2-1; 7 positions agree with TRBD1. CDR3 size: 11 residues. Germline V lookup: CDR1 SEHNR, CDR2 FQNEAQ (reference sequence). V trimming: 11 bases; J trimming: 7 bases; junction bases outside the gene matches: 5. In DNA, the CDR3 is TGTGCCCGATCGACAGGGAATGAGCAGTTCTTC. It translates to CARSTGNEQFF.

The chain recombines TRBV20-1 with TRBJ2-2; 12 bases fit TRBD2. In germline, CDR1 is DFQATT, CDR2 SNEGSKA (reference sequence). The CDR3 is 17 residues long. Trimming took 2 bases from V and 1 from J; bases not matched to a gene: 5. CDR3 coding DNA: TGCAGTGCTAGATTGCTAGCGGGAGGGGTGAACACCGGGGAGCTGTTTTTT. It yields the protein CSARLLAGGVNTGELFF.

The chain carries TRBV19 and TRBJ2-5, with D unclear. The CDR3 runs 15 residues. V was shortened by 1 base and J by 5 bases, with 14 bases between the two germline ends. The germline V gene has CDR1 LNHDA and CDR2 SQIVND (reference sequence). The CDR3 DNA follows: TGTGCCAGTAGTATAGGGGGTTTTACGGGTGAGACCCAGTACTTC. Amino acid sequence: CASSIGGFTGETQYF.

The rearrangement uses TRBV20-1 and TRBJ2-3; D is ambiguous. CDR3 size: 13 residues. V gave up 6 bases and J gave up 5 bases, with 15 bases separating them. CDR1 and CDR2 from the germline V gene are DFQATT and SNEGSKA (reference sequence). CDR3 nucleotides: TGCAGTGCCCCCCGGCCTGAGGTAGATACGCAGTATTTT. This sequence encodes CSAPRPEVDTQYF.

This clonotype was found many times. This rearrangement joins TRBV7-2 to TRBJ1-5; D uncertain. The germline CDR1 and CDR2 sequences are SGHTA and FQGNSA. V was shortened by 0 bases and J by 5 bases, with 5 bases between the two germline ends. The CDR3 spans 13 residues. The CDR3 sequence is CASSLARDQPQHF. CDR3 sequence (DNA): TGTGCCAGCAGCTTAGCAAGGGATCAGCCCCAGCATTTT. The entire variable domain, with the rest obtained from reference TRBV7-2 and TRBJ1-5, is as follows: GAGVSQSPSNKVTEKGKDVELRCDPISGHTALYWYRQSLGQGLEFLIYFQGNSAPDKSGLPSDRFSAERTGGSVSTLTIQRTQQEDSAVYLCASSLARDQPQHFGDGTRLSIL.

Many counts were recorded for this clonotype. The chain employs TRBV7-2 and TRBJ1-3; D is possibly TRBD1 (5 bases). The CDR3 length is 14 residues. CDR1 is SGHTA, CDR2 FQGNSA, per germline. V dropped 1 base and J dropped 4 bases, with 8 bases sitting between them. CDR3 loop: CASSLGGTGNTIYF. The CDR3, as DNA: TGTGCCAGCAGCTTAGGAGGGACCGGAAACACCATATATTTT.

The CDR3 DNA follows: TGTGCCAGCAGTTCGCTAGGGATAGCGGGAGATGCCTACAATGAGCAGTTCTTC. Protein sequence: CASSSLGIAGDAYNEQFF. V is TRBV6-2 or TRBV6-3 and J is TRBJ2-1; 9 bases align to TRBD2. The CDR3 runs 18 residues. Per the germline V gene, CDR1 is MNHEY and CDR2 is SVGEGT. J gave up 2 bases and V 4 bases, and 12 bases lay outside the gene matches.

There are a few counts of this clonotype. The chain joins TRBV14 to TRBJ2-7; D might be TRBD2 (6 bases). The germline V and J ends were trimmed by 2 bases and 6 bases, with 17 bases remaining between them. CDR1 is SGHDN and CDR2 is FVKESK in the germline V gene. This CDR3 has 15 residues. CDR3 nucleotide sequence: TGTGCCAGCAGCCAACAGTGGGAGGCGATTACCGAGCAGTACTTC. Residues: CASSQQWEAITEQYF.

In this sample, this clonotype turned up a few times. The CDR3 nucleotides are TGTGCCAGCAGTCATAGAGGTCAGCCCCAGCATTTT. It is translated as CASSHRGQPQHF. The chain carries TRBV12-3 or TRBV12-4 and TRBJ1-5; D gene unclear. Trimming cost V 5 bases and J 6 bases, with 8 bases left between them. This CDR3 is 12 amino acids long.

Ten or more counts support this clonotype. This sequence joins TRBV7-6 and TRBJ2-1, with 11 bases identical to TRBD2. This CDR3 is 16 amino acids long. Germline CDR1 reads SGHVS; CDR2 reads FNYEAQ. Trimming cost V 1 base and J 9 bases; bases outside gene matches: 8. CDR3 region: CASSLEVAGGEGEQFF. The CDR3 DNA reads as TGTGCCAGCAGCTTAGAAGTAGCGGGAGGGGAGGGTGAGCAGTTCTTC.

This clonotype was recorded at least ten times. The chain has TRBV7-2 and TRBJ1-6; D is undetermined. The V and J ends lost 6 bases and 12 bases respectively, with 12 bases between them. Germline V CDR1 and CDR2: SGHTA, FQGNSA. CDR3 size: 12 residues. The CDR3 DNA reads as TGTGCCAGCAGTCCTGACCTATTACCCCTCCACTTT. This sequence encodes CASSPDLLPLHF.

This clonotype was observed many times. This chain connects TRBV7-2 to TRBJ1-5, with D uncertain. The CDR3 loop spans 13 amino acids. Between the trimmed V and J ends, which lost 5 bases and 3 bases, there was a span of 8 bases. Germline CDR1 is SGHTA and CDR2 is FQGNSA. The CDR3 coding sequence is TGTGCCAGCAGCCCGGGTTTCAATCAGCCCCAGCATTTT. Translating it yields CASSPGFNQPQHF.

This clonotype has a count of ten or more. This CDR3 reads CASSLDGRTEETQYF. CDR3 nucleotide sequence: TGTGCCAGCAGCTTAGATGGTCGCACGGAAGAGACCCAGTACTTC. The chain couples TRBV7-2 to TRBJ2-5; D gene uncertain. Per the germline V gene, CDR1 is SGHTA and CDR2 is FQGNSA. The CDR3 consists of 15 residues. Between the trimmed V and J ends, which lost 1 base and 3 bases, there was a span of 12 bases.

This clonotype appeared a few times. V is TRBV28 and J is TRBJ1-4, with D perhaps TRBD1 (6 bases). V lost 2 bases and J lost 9, with 10 bases in between. From germline, CDR1 is MDHEN and CDR2 SYDVKM. The CDR3 spans 13 residues. The CDR3: CASSLAGDQKLFF. The CDR3, as DNA: TGTGCCAGCAGTTTAGCAGGGGATCAAAAACTGTTTTTT.

Only a few counts were recorded for this clonotype. The chain couples TRBV6-1 to TRBJ1-2, with 7 bases aligning to TRBD1. CDR3 size: 15 residues. Trimming at V came to 4 bases and at J to 1 base, leaving 6 bases not matched to a gene. CDR1 and CDR2 (germline): MNHNS, SASEGT. Here the CDR3 DNA reads TGTGCCAGCAGTGGTATGGGACAGAATAACTATGGCTACACCTTC. This translates into CASSGMGQNNYGYTF.

In this sample, this clonotype turned up a few times. The gene calls are TRBV2 and TRBJ2-1; D assignment may be TRBD1 or TRBD2 (5 bases each). The CDR3 runs to 16 residues. Looked up from germline, CDR1 is SNHLY and CDR2 is FYNNEI. Trimming cost V 2 bases and J 1 base, with 12 bases left between them. The CDR3 here is CASSERGTVSYNEQFF. The CDR3, as DNA: TGTGCCAGCAGTGAAAGAGGGACGGTATCCTACAATGAGCAGTTCTTC.

The V call is TRBV7-3, the J call TRBJ2-3; 7 bases match TRBD2. Germline lookup yields CDR1 SGHTA and CDR2 FQGTGA. J lost 5 bases, V lost 10 bases, and 9 bases had no gene match. This CDR3 contains 13 residues. CDR3: CATARGRGDTQYF. CDR3 DNA: TGTGCCACCGCCCGGGGGAGGGGAGATACGCAGTATTTT. Full variable domain (missing parts from reference TRBV7-3 and TRBJ2-3): GAGVSQTPSNKVTEKGKYVELRCDPISGHTALYWYRQSLGQGPEFLIYFQGTGAADDSGLPNDRFFAVRPEGSVSTLKIQRTERGDSAVYLCATARGRGDTQYFGPGTRLTVL.

This clonotype was seen repeatedly, ten times or more. V usage is TRBV15 and J usage is TRBJ1-1; D gene unclear. The V gene lost 5 bases and the J gene lost 0 bases, with 13 bases spanning the gap. Germline CDR1 LNHNV, CDR2 YYDKDF (reference sequence). This CDR3 region has 15 residues. The CDR3 reads CATSPPRTVNTEAFF. CDR3 sequence (DNA): TGTGCCACCAGCCCTCCTAGGACGGTGAACACTGAAGCTTTCTTT.

The rearrangement joins TRBV19 to TRBJ2-1, with TRBD2 identical over 11 bases. This CDR3 is built from 15 residues. V trimming: 7 bases; J trimming: 3 bases; junction bases outside the gene matches: 5. CDR1 is LNHDA and CDR2 is SQIVND in the germline V gene (reference sequence). The CDR3 coding sequence is TGTGCCAGTACCCGTGGACTAGCGGGCTACAATGAGCAGTTCTTC. Protein: CASTRGLAGYNEQFF.

V usage is TRBV19 and J usage is TRBJ2-1, with 9 bases identical to TRBD1. Germline V CDR1 and CDR2: LNHDA, SQIVND (reference sequence). The CDR3 extends over 16 amino acids. After removal of 1 base from V and 4 bases from J, the junction contained 5 bases not matched to a gene. The chain's CDR3 is CASSIVAGQGYNEQFF. Written as DNA, the CDR3 is TGTGCCAGTAGTATAGTTGCGGGACAGGGATACAATGAGCAGTTCTTC.

This clonotype was counted a few times. The gene calls are TRBV9 and TRBJ2-6, with TRBD1 matching over 8 bases. Germline CDR1 is SGDLS and CDR2 is YYNGEE. V dropped 0 bases and J dropped 0; count of bases not matched to a gene: 14. This CDR3 has 21 residues. The CDR3 region is CASSVGLWRTGFGSGANVLTF. The CDR3 nucleotides are TGTGCCAGCAGCGTAGGCCTTTGGAGGACAGGGTTTGGCTCTGGGGCCAACGTCCTGACTTTC.

This clonotype was observed a few times. V usage is TRBV15 and J usage is TRBJ2-1, with 12 bases aligning to TRBD1. Germline lookup yields CDR1 LNHNV and CDR2 YYDKDF (reference sequence). The CDR3 has 15 residues. Losses at the gene ends were 1 base for V and 8 bases for J; bases not matched to a gene: 3. The CDR3 DNA sequence: TGTGCCACCAGCAGAGCCGGGACAGGGGGCGATGAGCAGTTCTTC. It encodes CATSRAGTGGDEQFF.

The chain combines TRBV11-1 with TRBJ2-1, with D perhaps given as TRBD1 or TRBD2 (6 bases each). The V end lost 4 bases, the J end lost 5 bases, and 9 bases lay between the germline ends. This CDR3 is 13 amino acids long. Germline V gives CDR1 SGHAT, CDR2 FQDESV (reference sequence). CDR3 loop: CASSSGAHNEQFF. CDR3 in DNA: TGTGCCAGCAGCTCGGGGGCCCACAATGAGCAGTTCTTC.

The chain is built from TRBV7-8 and TRBJ2-3, with a weak D call TRBD2 (5 bases). In germline, CDR1 is SGHVS, CDR2 FQNEAQ. Deletions cut 11 bases from V and 2 bases from J, with 20 bases between. This CDR3 region has 15 residues. CDR3 coding DNA: TGTGCCGGGCGACGGAGCGGATCACCCACAGATACGCAGTATTTT. This codes for CAGRRSGSPTDTQYF.

This chain joins TRBV15 and TRBJ2-1, with 8 bases that match TRBD2. The trim removed 5 bases at V and 8 bases at J, leaving 14 bases unmatched. The CDR3 covers 16 residues. Germline loops: CDR1 LNHNV, CDR2 YYDKDF (reference sequence). The CDR3 coding sequence is TGTGCCACCAGCGGGGGGTATGGTAGCGGGATTCATGAGCAGTTCTTC. Encoded protein: CATSGGYGSGIHEQFF.